This T cell receptor beta chain was recovered during a study of blood T cell repertoires in COVID-19. Background on the study: Samples representing acute and convalescent COVID-19 were sourced from the United States, Italy and Spain. Sample material is recorded as cDNA or gDNA derived from T cells, B-cell-depleted T cells, or PBMCs.

As originally analysed: Counts of nucleated cells, estimated from reference gene primer amplification, were obtained. Sequencing was performed with immunoSEQ multiplex PCR; in TCRdb, only in-frame clones are kept and a portion is missing. V and J calls plus clone size are reproduced from that table; the DNA served to infer D and trimming. This sample has 180,000 or so clones, with about 84% found just once. This clonotype was obtained from a person aged 70 to 85 with COVID-19, enrolled during active disease. Sequenced sample: peripheral blood.

The CDR3 bases are TGTGCCAGTAGTCAAGGAGATCAGCCCCAGCATTTT. It codes for CASSQGDQPQHF. The chain employs TRBV19 and TRBJ1-5; no firm D call. Trimming stripped 5 bases from V and 5 bases from J, with 7 bases between. This CDR3 is 12 amino acids long. Per the germline V gene, CDR1 is LNHDA and CDR2 is SQIVND (reference sequence).